The entry that follows covers one T cell receptor (beta chain) sequence. The method was immunoSEQ multiplex PCR; TCRdb's version includes in-frame clones alone and lacks a portion of them. The sample carries about 2.5 million clones, 92% recorded once. Each of the donors was a healthy adult who was HIV-negative and had not had a recent acute infection or vaccination. These data originate in a study of shared clonotypes between healthy human individuals. Trimming cost V 1 base and J 2 bases, with 9 bases left between them. Germline V gene lookup returns CDR1 LNHDA and CDR2 SQIVND (reference sequence). The CDR3 consists of 14 residues.

This receptor was taken from a man younger than 35 in good health. Some clones in this sample may be carry-over from other donors' samples. The specimen sequenced was naive CD4+ T cells from PBMCs. Described subset: CD45RA+ positively selected. The V and J genes are TRBV19 and TRBJ2-7; tentatively, D is TRBD1 (5 bases). CDR3 residues: CASSIALGAYEQYF. The CDR3 DNA is TGTGCCAGTAGTATAGCTTTAGGGGCCTACGAGCAGTACTTC.